A single sample is the source of the 12 T cell receptor beta chains below, sequenced in a study of blood T cell repertoires in COVID-19 (dated by TCRdb to about 2020). Receptor amplification or capture employed the immunoSEQ multiplex PCR assay. TCRdb took this table from immuneACCESS and kept in-frame rearrangements with V and J called. Such tables lack part of the clones; where checked against another copy, unresolved V genes explain under half of the gap, and the rest is unexplained. The sample table holds some 42,000 clones, of which 87% were seen once. Clones ranked in the top ten supply approximately 7.2% of the sample. Sequencing used peripheral blood. The receptors were sampled from a human donor in a cohort sampled during active COVID-19.

A few counts support this clone. This chain links TRBV28 with TRBJ1-6; 7 nucleotides match TRBD1. CDR1 MDHEN and CDR2 SYDVKM come from the germline V gene. This CDR3 spans 14 amino acids. V was pared by 5 bases and J by 10 bases, with 8 bases of the junction left unmatched. The DNA for the CDR3 is TGTGCCAGCAGTCCTCCACAGGGGCGGTCACCCCTCCACTTT. Translated, it gives CASSPPQGRSPLHF.

The DNA for the CDR3 is TGTGCCAGCAGCACCGACAGGTTTGATGGCTACACCTTC. It is translated as CASSTDRFDGYTF. The chain is built from TRBV9 and TRBJ1-2; D possibly corresponds to TRBD1 (6 bases). Germline V gene data show CDR1 as SGDLS and CDR2 as YYNGEE. There are 13 residues in the CDR3. Deletions cut 4 bases from V and 6 bases from J, with 13 bases between.

J is TRBJ1-4 and V is TRBV25-1; D is possibly TRBD1 (6 bases). Germline CDR1 is MGHDK and CDR2 is SYGVNS. The length of the CDR3 is 14 residues. With 10 bases removed from V and 7 bases from J, the gap between germline ends came to 19 bases. The CDR3 here is CATMGGLGGEKLFF. The CDR3 DNA reads as TGTGCCACCATGGGGGGGCTTGGGGGTGAAAAACTGTTTTTT.

Written as DNA, the CDR3 is TGTGCCAGCACGGAACCGGGTATCGGTGTTAATTCACCCCTCCACTTT. It translates to CASTEPGIGVNSPLHF. The chain couples TRBV6-6 to TRBJ1-6; no clear D. The germline CDR1 and CDR2 sequences are MNHNY and SVGAGI (reference sequence). The CDR3 runs 16 residues. V was shortened by 7 bases and J by 6 bases, with 19 bases between the two germline ends.

The sample holds one count of this clone. The chain is built from TRBV27 and TRBJ2-7; 11 bases agree with TRBD1. The CDR3 length is 14 residues. The junction had 6 bases not matched to a gene; V was cut back by 5 bases and J by 6 bases. Germline CDR1 and CDR2: MNHEY and SMNVEV (reference sequence). The CDR3 is CASSARGTGGEQYF. The CDR3 region has the DNA TGTGCCAGCAGTGCTAGAGGGACAGGGGGCGAGCAGTACTTC.

The chain is built from TRBV7-9 and TRBJ1-2, with D uncertain. The CDR3 spans 16 residues. Between the trimmed V and J ends, which lost 1 base and 3 bases, there was a span of 15 bases. The V gene's germline CDR1 is SEHNR and CDR2 FQNEAQ (reference sequence). CDR3 in DNA: TGTGCCAGCAGCTTAGTTCTGGGCAGAAGCTACTATGGCTACACCTTC. It translates to CASSLVLGRSYYGYTF.

This clone was seen only once. This sequence joins TRBV7-8 and TRBJ2-3, with 9 bases aligning to TRBD2. Trimming removed 1 base from V and 2 bases from J; junction bases left unmatched: 7. The germline CDR1 and CDR2 sequences are SGHVS and FQNEAQ. This CDR3 has 17 amino acids. The CDR3 DNA is TGTGCCAGCAGCTTAGGCCCCCTAGCGGGATACACAGATACGCAGTATTTT. Protein: CASSLGPLAGYTDTQYF.

This sequence joins TRBV2 and TRBJ2-1, with 8 bases lining up with TRBD1. The CDR3 sequence is 15 residues long. V lost 6 bases, J lost 4 bases, and 8 bases stayed unmatched. CDR1 SNHLY and CDR2 FYNNEI come from the germline V gene. The CDR3 bases are TGTGCCAGCAGCGCCGGGACAGGATTGTACAATGAGCAGTTCTTC. Translation gives CASSAGTGLYNEQFF.

The chain has TRBV5-5 and TRBJ2-1; weak D call: TRBD1 (6 bases). CDR1 and CDR2 (germline): SGHKS, YYEKEE (reference sequence). This CDR3 spans 18 amino acids. The V and J ends lost 1 base and 0 bases respectively, with 17 bases between them. This CDR3 is CASSLIGQLENSYNEQFF. In nucleotides, the CDR3 is TGTGCCAGCAGCTTGATAGGACAGCTGGAAAACTCCTACAATGAGCAGTTCTTC.

This chain connects TRBV11-2 to TRBJ2-3; 11 bases are shared with TRBD2. V lost 2 bases, J lost 6 bases, and 7 bases stayed unmatched. CDR1 and CDR2 (germline): SGHAT, FQNNGV. This CDR3 spans 16 amino acids. CDR3 loop: CASSLTLAGAWDTQYF. The CDR3 coding sequence is TGTGCCAGCAGCTTAACACTAGCGGGGGCCTGGGATACGCAGTATTTT.

This clone was recorded once. The chain employs TRBV5-5 and TRBJ1-2; D perhaps matches TRBD1 (6 bases). CDR3 length equals 15 residues. V gave up 2 bases and J gave up 5 bases, with 16 bases separating them. Germline CDR1 and CDR2: SGHKS and YYEKEE (reference sequence). The CDR3 region has the DNA TGTGCCAGCAGCTTCCCGCAGGGGCCCCTATATGGCTACACCTTC. This gives the protein CASSFPQGPLYGYTF. The variable domain in full, with the rest retrieved from reference TRBV5-5 and TRBJ1-2, is DAGVTQSPTHLIKTRGQQVTLRCSPISGHKSVSWYQQVLGQGPQFIFQYYEKEERGRGNFPDRFSARQFPNYSSELNVNALLLGDSALYLCASSFPQGPLYGYTFGSGTRLTVV.

The chain carries TRBV5-1 and TRBJ2-7; D may be TRBD1 (5 bases). Germline values: CDR1 SGHRS, CDR2 YFSETQ. V shed 4 bases and J shed 6 bases, with 17 bases lying between them. CDR3 length: 14 residues. CDR3: CASSGDGAPREQYF. CDR3 nucleotide sequence: TGCGCCAGCAGCGGGGATGGGGCCCCGCGCGAGCAGTACTTC.